Listed below are T cell receptor beta chains from one sample, sequenced in a study of T cell responses to AZD1222 COVID-19 vaccine. The assay was immunoSEQ multiplex PCR, and TCRdb's table has in-frame clones only and misses some. The sample records tens of thousands of clones, 90% being singletons. The material sequenced was peripheral blood, taken 28 days after the second AZD1222 dose. The receptors derive from an adult who received the AZD1222 COVID-19 vaccine. The CDR3 runs from the conserved cysteine through the conserved F or W. The order of the fields is clone size, D gene, J gene, V gene, CDR3 protein, CDR3 DNA. The D gene is left open where the match is weak. The size of a clone is reported for some rows only, either as once, few or many, or as a class for expanded clones.

abundance: .
d_gene: .
j_gene: TRBJ1-1
v_gene: TRBV25-1
CDR3aa: CASSPNGAGTEAFF
CDR3nt: TGTGCCAGCAGTCCGAATGGAGCGGGCACTGAAGCTTTCTTT

abundance: once
d_gene: TRBD2
j_gene: TRBJ2-1
v_gene: TRBV3-1/TRBV3-2
CDR3aa: CASSPSRGVSYNEQFF
CDR3nt: TGTGCCAGCAGCCCTTCCCGGGGGGTTTCCTACAATGAGCAGTTCTTC

abundance: .
d_gene: .
j_gene: TRBJ2-1
v_gene: TRBV20-1
CDR3aa: CSARVYEQFF
CDR3nt: TGCAGTGCTAGAGTATATGAGCAGTTCTTC

abundance: .
d_gene: .
j_gene: TRBJ1-5
v_gene: TRBV7-3
CDR3aa: CASWMEGRENQPQHF
CDR3nt: TGTGCCAGCTGGATGGAGGGTCGGGAGAATCAGCCCCAGCATTTT

abundance: .
d_gene: .
j_gene: TRBJ2-7
v_gene: TRBV14
CDR3aa: CASSPNSYEQYF
CDR3nt: TGTGCCAGCAGCCCAAACTCCTACGAGCAGTACTTC

abundance: .
d_gene: .
j_gene: TRBJ1-4
v_gene: TRBV7-6
CDR3aa: CASSQRDRNEKLFF
CDR3nt: TGTGCCAGCAGCCAGCGGGATCGGAATGAAAAACTGTTTTTT

abundance: .
d_gene: TRBD1
j_gene: TRBJ2-7
v_gene: TRBV6-6
CDR3aa: CASSSTGGPHEQYF
CDR3nt: TGTGCCAGCAGTTCCACAGGGGGTCCCCACGAGCAGTACTTC

abundance: .
d_gene: .
j_gene: TRBJ2-1
v_gene: TRBV4-3
CDR3aa: CASSQGLTAGLYNEQFF
CDR3nt: TGCGCCAGCAGCCAGGGGCTCACGGCGGGGTTATACAATGAGCAGTTCTTC

abundance: .
d_gene: .
j_gene: TRBJ2-7
v_gene: TRBV5-1
CDR3aa: CAHSPPGITGNYEQYF
CDR3nt: TGCGCCCACAGCCCGCCCGGGATCACAGGGAACTACGAGCAGTACTTC

abundance: .
d_gene: .
j_gene: TRBJ1-6
v_gene: TRBV27
CDR3aa: CASSFRRVHGSPLHF
CDR3nt: TGTGCCAGCAGTTTTAGAAGGGTACATGGTTCACCCCTCCACTTT

abundance: few
d_gene: .
j_gene: TRBJ1-1
v_gene: TRBV7-9
CDR3aa: CASSLADHTEAFF
CDR3nt: TGTGCCAGCAGCTTAGCAGACCACACTGAAGCTTTCTTT

abundance: .
d_gene: TRBD1
j_gene: TRBJ1-5
v_gene: TRBV19
CDR3aa: CASRTGLTGINQPQHF
CDR3nt: TGTGCCAGTAGAACGGGTCTGACAGGGATAAATCAGCCCCAGCATTTT

abundance: few
d_gene: TRBD2
j_gene: TRBJ2-2
v_gene: TRBV9
CDR3aa: CASSERTSGGYATNTGELFF
CDR3nt: TGTGCCAGCAGCGAGAGGACTAGCGGGGGCTACGCTACGAACACCGGGGAGCTGTTTTTT

abundance: .
d_gene: .
j_gene: TRBJ1-5
v_gene: TRBV11-2
CDR3aa: CASSLVDNQPQHF
CDR3nt: TGTGCCAGCAGCTTAGTAGACAATCAGCCCCAGCATTTT

abundance: .
d_gene: .
j_gene: TRBJ1-1
v_gene: TRBV6-5
CDR3aa: CASTPVGIAEAFF
CDR3nt: TGTGCCAGCACCCCCGTGGGGATCGCTGAAGCTTTCTTT

abundance: .
d_gene: .
j_gene: TRBJ1-4
v_gene: TRBV4-1
CDR3aa: CASSLRGATTANEKLFF
CDR3nt: TGCGCCAGCAGCCTTAGGGGTGCTACAACAGCTAATGAAAAACTGTTTTTT

abundance: .
d_gene: .
j_gene: TRBJ2-2
v_gene: TRBV19
CDR3aa: CASTRGWNTGELFF
CDR3nt: TGTGCCAGTACAAGGGGATGGAACACCGGGGAGCTGTTTTTT

abundance: .
d_gene: TRBD2
j_gene: TRBJ2-1
v_gene: TRBV5-1
CDR3aa: CASSGLGRDEQFF
CDR3nt: TGCGCCAGCAGTGGACTAGGAAGGGATGAGCAGTTCTTC

abundance: .
d_gene: .
j_gene: TRBJ1-6
v_gene: TRBV4-1
CDR3aa: CASSQVEDSYNSPLHF
CDR3nt: TGCGCCAGCAGCCAAGTGGAAGACAGTTATAATTCACCCCTCCACTTT

abundance: .
d_gene: .
j_gene: TRBJ2-1
v_gene: TRBV21-1
CDR3aa: CASSKVGGTSGFNEQFF
CDR3nt: TGTGCCAGCAGCAAAGTGGGCGGGACTAGCGGGTTCAATGAGCAGTTCTTC

abundance: .
d_gene: TRBD1
j_gene: TRBJ1-2
v_gene: TRBV15
CDR3aa: CATSRETDRGFSEGYTF
CDR3nt: TGTGCCACCAGCAGAGAAACGGACAGGGGATTTAGTGAGGGCTACACCTTC

abundance: .
d_gene: .
j_gene: TRBJ2-7
v_gene: TRBV6-5
CDR3aa: CASSYSAQTYEQYF
CDR3nt: TGTGCCAGCAGTTACTCAGCCCAGACCTACGAGCAGTACTTC

abundance: .
d_gene: TRBD1
j_gene: TRBJ2-7
v_gene: TRBV25-1
CDR3aa: CASSEGQWWNYEQYF
CDR3nt: TGTGCCAGCAGTGAGGGACAGTGGTGGAACTACGAGCAGTACTTC

abundance: .
d_gene: .
j_gene: TRBJ2-3
v_gene: TRBV3-1/TRBV3-2
CDR3aa: CASSLSGSPDTQYF
CDR3nt: TGTGCCAGCAGCCTCTCTGGGTCCCCAGATACGCAGTATTTT

abundance: .
d_gene: .
j_gene: TRBJ2-7
v_gene: TRBV30
CDR3aa: CAWSATGFSYEQYF
CDR3nt: TGTGCCTGGAGCGCAACAGGGTTCTCCTACGAGCAGTACTTC

abundance: .
d_gene: .
j_gene: TRBJ2-5
v_gene: TRBV28
CDR3aa: CASSPGQYQETQYF
CDR3nt: TGTGCCAGCAGCCCCGGGCAGTACCAAGAGACCCAGTACTTC

abundance: .
d_gene: TRBD1
j_gene: TRBJ2-7
v_gene: TRBV18
CDR3aa: CASSGTGDHEQYF
CDR3nt: TGTGCCAGCTCAGGGACAGGGGACCACGAGCAGTACTTC

abundance: .
d_gene: .
j_gene: TRBJ1-3
v_gene: TRBV11-2
CDR3aa: CASSRITGNTIYF
CDR3nt: TGTGCCAGCAGCCGGATCACTGGAAACACCATATATTTT

abundance: .
d_gene: TRBD1
j_gene: TRBJ1-1
v_gene: TRBV7-3
CDR3aa: CASSLNAGTVNTEAFF
CDR3nt: TGTGCCAGCAGCCTAAACGCCGGGACAGTGAACACTGAAGCTTTCTTT

abundance: .
d_gene: .
j_gene: TRBJ2-1
v_gene: TRBV16
CDR3aa: CASSQEQGSYNEQFF
CDR3nt: TGTGCCAGCAGCCAAGAACAGGGCTCCTACAATGAGCAGTTCTTC

abundance: .
d_gene: .
j_gene: TRBJ2-1
v_gene: TRBV1
CDR3aa: CTSSGTGGSYNEQFF
CDR3nt: TGCACCAGCAGCGGGACTGGCGGCTCCTACAATGAGCAGTTCTTC

abundance: .
d_gene: .
j_gene: TRBJ1-2
v_gene: TRBV4-2
CDR3aa: CASSQGVVGGYTF
CDR3nt: TGTGCCAGCAGCCAAGGGGTGGTGGGGGGCTACACCTTC

abundance: .
d_gene: TRBD1
j_gene: TRBJ2-3
v_gene: TRBV7-9
CDR3aa: CASSKATGRKDTQYF
CDR3nt: TGTGCCAGCAGCAAGGCGACAGGGCGGAAGGATACGCAGTATTTT

abundance: .
d_gene: TRBD2
j_gene: TRBJ2-5
v_gene: TRBV29-1
CDR3aa: CSLEGSGGAWETQYF
CDR3nt: TGCAGCCTCGAGGGAAGCGGGGGGGCCTGGGAGACCCAGTACTTC

abundance: .
d_gene: TRBD2
j_gene: TRBJ2-1
v_gene: TRBV11-3
CDR3aa: CASSLGLAGVNEQFF
CDR3nt: TGTGCCAGCAGCTTGGGACTAGCGGGAGTCAATGAGCAGTTCTTC

abundance: .
d_gene: .
j_gene: TRBJ2-3
v_gene: TRBV10-3
CDR3aa: CAISEGTIYTDTQYF
CDR3nt: TGTGCCATCAGTGAGGGCACCATCTACACAGATACGCAGTATTTT

abundance: .
d_gene: .
j_gene: TRBJ2-5
v_gene: TRBV24-1
CDR3aa: CATQSGPLEGTQYF
CDR3nt: TGTGCCACCCAGTCGGGGCCCTTGGAAGGGACCCAGTACTTC

abundance: .
d_gene: .
j_gene: TRBJ2-5
v_gene: TRBV24-1
CDR3aa: CATGDGGSETQYF
CDR3nt: TGTGCCACGGGGGACGGAGGGTCGGAGACCCAGTACTTC

abundance: .
d_gene: TRBD2
j_gene: TRBJ2-1
v_gene: TRBV5-8
CDR3aa: CASSFRLAGRSEQFF
CDR3nt: TGTGCCAGCAGCTTCCGACTAGCGGGGCGGTCTGAGCAGTTCTTC

abundance: once
d_gene: TRBD1
j_gene: TRBJ2-1
v_gene: TRBV5-1
CDR3aa: CASQGASEQFF
CDR3nt: TGCGCCAGCCAGGGGGCGAGTGAGCAGTTCTTC